This T cell receptor (beta chain) stems from a study of blood T cells in healthy people across ages. A second PCR, run for about 7 to 12 cycles, used a sample-barcoded 5' primer plus a J-beta primer mix. TCRdb processed the 5' RACE reads anew with MiXCR; each CDR3 protein has one entry. The table lists almost 1 million distinct CDR3 sequences, roughly 51% of them singletons, with about 20% in the top ten. Note on this clonotype: No antigen is known for it.

This CDR3 contains 18 residues. Germline loops: CDR1 DFQATT, CDR2 SNEGSKA (reference sequence). J gave up 12 bases and V 6 bases, and 29 bases lay outside the gene matches. Regarding the study as a whole: Diversity estimates drawn from one million T cells were deemed underestimates. The long-lived group displayed more naive CD4+ cells, plus higher diversity, than the aged donors did. Bulk PBMC profiling left naive and antigen-experienced comparisons inconclusive.

The receptor comes from a woman aged 55 to 70 in good health. The V gene is TRBV20-1, the J gene TRBJ2-1, with TRBD1 matching over 7 bases. Sequencing was performed on blood. CDR3 loop: CSAASGQRTRWTGEGQFF. The CDR3 nucleotides read TGCAGTGCGGCATCGGGACAGAGAACCCGGTGGACCGGAGAAGGGCAGTTCTTC.